Below, 25 T cell receptor beta chains from the same sample are listed, as sequenced in a study of OX40 agonist ivuxolimab in advanced cancers. Sequenced by immunoSEQ multiplex PCR; TCRdb stores in-frame clones only, minus some. Of some 73,000 clones listed, about 86% are singletons. The sample here was CD4+ or CD8+ T cells sorted from blood, taken in a trial of the OX40 agonist ivuxolimab. Receptors originate from an adult with an advanced solid tumor such as melanoma, head and neck, liver or kidney cancer.

This chain uses TRBV10-1 with TRBJ2-2; 11 bases are shared with TRBD2. Germline values: CDR1 WNHNN, CDR2 SYGVQD (reference sequence). The CDR3 runs 16 residues. Trimming cost V 4 bases and J 1 base; bases outside gene matches: 2. The CDR3 sequence is CASSATSGGNTGELFF. The DNA for the CDR3 is TGCGCCAGCAGTGCCACTAGCGGGGGGAACACCGGGGAGCTGTTTTTT.

V gene TRBV5-1 combines with J gene TRBJ2-2; TRBD1 agrees at 7 bases. V lost 1 base to trimming and J lost 8 bases; unmatched junction nucleotides: 8. This CDR3 contains 15 residues. Germline loops: CDR1 SGHRS, CDR2 YFSETQ. In DNA form, the CDR3 reads TGCGCCAGCAGCTTGACGACAGGGTCGTATGGGGAGCTGTTTTTT. Translation gives CASSLTTGSYGELFF.

This clone has only one observation. This sequence joins TRBV20-1 and TRBJ1-1, with a weak D call TRBD1 (5 bases). The CDR3 runs 11 residues. V was pared by 1 base and J by 11 bases, with 11 bases between. CDR1 and CDR2 (germline): DFQATT, SNEGSKA (reference sequence). The chain's CDR3 is CSARGEGNAFF. In DNA, the CDR3 is TGCAGTGCTAGAGGCGAGGGGAACGCTTTCTTT.

In its sample, this clone was seen once. The chain couples TRBV2 to TRBJ2-1, with 9 bases lining up with TRBD1. CDR1 is SNHLY, CDR2 FYNNEI, per germline. V trimming: 7 bases; J trimming: 3 bases; junction bases outside the gene matches: 10. This CDR3 is 16 amino acids long. This CDR3 is CASKEGQGGYYNEQFF. The CDR3 DNA is TGTGCCAGCAAGGAGGGACAGGGTGGGTACTACAATGAGCAGTTCTTC.

The chain employs TRBV5-1 and TRBJ2-1; 9 bases align to TRBD1. CDR1 is SGHRS, CDR2 YFSETQ, per germline. The V segment lost 4 bases and the J segment 4 bases; nucleotides outside the gene matches: 6. The CDR3 extends over 15 amino acids. The CDR3 bases are TGCGCCAGCAGCCCGGGACAGGGTACTTACAATGAGCAGTTCTTC. It yields the protein CASSPGQGTYNEQFF.

The rearrangement uses TRBV7-2 and TRBJ2-7; D is ambiguous. The germline V gene has CDR1 SGHTA and CDR2 FQGNSA. V was cut by 2 bases and J by 3 bases, with 5 bases left in between. The CDR3 sequence is 12 residues long. CDR3 nucleotides: TGTGCCAGCAGCTTAAATCTCTACGAGCAGTACTTC. It codes for CASSLNLYEQYF.

This clone was counted a few times. The chain couples TRBV7-2 to TRBJ1-4; no clear D gene. Germline CDR1 reads SGHTA; CDR2 reads FQGNSA. V was trimmed by 1 base and J by 14 bases, leaving 14 bases between them. The CDR3 covers 13 residues. This CDR3 is CASSLDFLENLFF. The CDR3, as DNA: TGTGCCAGCAGCTTAGATTTTCTGGAGAATCTGTTTTTT.

The chain employs TRBV6-5 and TRBJ1-5; unclear D gene. V was pared by 8 bases and J by 7 bases, with 18 bases between. There are 14 residues in the CDR3. Germline CDR1 and CDR2: MNHEY and SVGAGI. In DNA form, the CDR3 reads TGTGCCAGCCGCCCCCGGAGGAACGACCAGCCCCAGCATTTT. Its translation is CASRPRRNDQPQHF.

The genes are TRBV5-6 and TRBJ2-7; D not resolved. CDR1 SGHDT and CDR2 YYEEEE come from the germline V gene. V lost 0 bases and J 2 bases, leaving 9 bases between the germline ends. The CDR3 sequence is 14 residues long. The CDR3 bases are TGTGCCAGCAGCTTGGTTGGGGTCCCCTACGAGCAGTACTTC. This sequence encodes CASSLVGVPYEQYF.

The V call is TRBV29-1, the J call TRBJ2-1, with D perhaps matching TRBD1 (5 bases). The CDR3 contains 12 residues. Germline lookup yields CDR1 SQVTM and CDR2 ANQGSEA. The V and J ends lost 5 bases and 5 bases respectively, with 10 bases between them. The CDR3 DNA reads as TGCAGCGTTCTGTGGGGCAACAATGAGCAGTTCTTC. Protein: CSVLWGNNEQFF.

This clone has only one observation. The chain has TRBV19 and TRBJ1-2; 9 bases are a match to TRBD1. CDR3 size: 15 residues. Losses at the gene ends were 2 bases for V and 3 bases for J; bases not matched to a gene: 4. Looked up from germline, CDR1 is LNHDA and CDR2 is SQIVND (reference sequence). The CDR3 loop is CASSINRDRDYGYTF. CDR3 DNA: TGTGCCAGTAGTATAAACCGGGACAGGGACTATGGCTACACCTTC. Full variable domain (rest looked up from reference TRBV19 and TRBJ1-2): DGGITQSPKYLFRKEGQNVTLSCEQNLNHDAMYWYRQDPGQGLRLIYYSQIVNDFQKGDIAEGYSVSREKKESFPLTVTSAQKNPTAFYLCASSINRDRDYGYTFGSGTRLTVV.

V and J are TRBV18 and TRBJ1-5, with 8 nucleotides matching TRBD1. Germline assignment: CDR1 KGHSH and CDR2 LQKENI. Losses at the gene ends were 2 bases for V and 6 bases for J; bases not matched to a gene: 6. This CDR3 is 15 amino acids long. In nucleotides, the CDR3 is TGTGCCAGCTCACCAGGACAGGGCCGAACTCAGCCCCAGCATTTT. The encoded protein is CASSPGQGRTQPQHF.

The V call is TRBV28, the J call TRBJ2-5, with D perhaps matching TRBD1 or TRBD2 (5 bases each). Trimming left V 4 bases short and J 0 bases short, with 12 bases between. CDR3 length: 15 amino acids. CDR1 is MDHEN, CDR2 SYDVKM, per germline. The CDR3 reads CASSSYGDDQETQYF. The CDR3 DNA is TGTGCCAGCAGTTCATACGGGGACGACCAAGAGACCCAGTACTTC.

This clone was detected only once. The chain couples TRBV10-3 to TRBJ2-7, with 8 bases lining up with TRBD2. The J segment lost 2 bases and the V segment lost 10 bases, leaving 4 bases of the junction unmatched. Germline CDR1 ENHRY, CDR2 SYGVKD. This CDR3 comprises 12 residues. The CDR3 region has the DNA TGTGCCACCAGCGGGGGAGCCTACGAGCAGTACTTC. Amino acids: CATSGGAYEQYF.

V gene TRBV7-2 combines with J gene TRBJ2-2, with D unresolved. The CDR3 has 15 residues. Trimming stripped 5 bases from V and 0 bases from J, with 10 bases between. From germline, CDR1 is SGHTA and CDR2 FQGNSA. The CDR3 sequence is CASSLRPPNTGELFF. The DNA of the CDR3 is TGTGCCAGCAGCCTACGGCCACCGAACACCGGGGAGCTGTTTTTT.

CDR3 region: CASSQEQAENEQFF. The DNA of the CDR3 is TGCGCCAGCAGCCAAGAGCAGGCAGAGAATGAGCAGTTCTTC. This chain links TRBV4-3 with TRBJ2-1; the D is unclear. Per germline, CDR1 LGHNA and CDR2 YSLEER. Trimming left V 0 bases short and J 7 bases short, with 10 bases between. The CDR3 spans 14 residues.

The rearrangement links TRBV28 to TRBJ2-5; D unclear. The CDR3 is 13 amino acids. From germline, CDR1 is MDHEN and CDR2 SYDVKM. The V and J ends lost 8 bases and 5 bases respectively, with 15 bases between them. DNA of the CDR3: TGTGCCAGCGCCAACTCAGGCGTGGAGACCCAGTACTTC. Its protein is CASANSGVETQYF.

The chain has TRBV7-2 and TRBJ2-5, with 9 positions matching TRBD1. V was pared by 4 bases and J by 3 bases, with 6 bases of the junction left unmatched. CDR1 and CDR2 (germline): SGHTA, FQGNSA. CDR3 length equals 15 residues. Written as DNA, the CDR3 is TGTGCCAGCAGCTCCAACAGGGGGCGCGAAGAGACCCAGTACTTC. Its protein product is CASSSNRGREETQYF.

The genes are TRBV28 and TRBJ2-5; 7 nucleotides align to TRBD2. Trimming at V came to 5 bases and at J to 1 base, leaving 10 bases not matched to a gene. Looked up from germline, CDR1 is MDHEN and CDR2 is SYDVKM. CDR3 length: 16 amino acids. The CDR3 sequence is CASSRAPGGGQETQYF. The CDR3 region has the DNA TGTGCCAGCAGTCGGGCCCCCGGCGGGGGCCAAGAGACCCAGTACTTC.

This chain uses TRBV2 with TRBJ1-1; D is perhaps TRBD1 (6 bases). Trimming pared 7 bases from V and 0 bases from J, leaving 12 bases between. The germline gives CDR1 SNHLY, CDR2 FYNNEI. The CDR3 has 14 amino acids. The CDR3 nucleotides read TGTGCCAGCATCTCAGGGGCACTGAACACTGAAGCTTTCTTT. Its translation: CASISGALNTEAFF.

The chain recombines TRBV4-3 with TRBJ2-3, with TRBD2 matching over 9 bases. J lost 5 bases, V lost 0 bases, and 6 bases had no gene match. The CDR3 length is 16 residues. CDR1 is LGHNA, CDR2 YSLEER, per germline. As DNA, the CDR3 is TGCGCCAGCAGCCAAGATGAGGCGCGGGGGGGAGATACGCAGTATTTT. Protein sequence: CASSQDEARGGDTQYF.

Of note for this clone: Compared with germline, one end of the junction differs, possibly owing to a read error. The gene calls are TRBV5-1 and TRBJ2-2, with 9 bases aligning to TRBD1. The CDR3 totals 17 residues. Germline V gene lookup returns CDR1 SGHRS and CDR2 YFSETQ. CDR3 coding DNA: TGCGCCAGCAGTTTGGGATTACAGGGGGCTTACACCGGGGAGCTGTTTTTT. As protein: CASSLGLQGAYTGELFF. Full variable domain (outside the CDR3, taken from reference TRBV5-1 and TRBJ2-2): KAGVTQTPRYLIKTRGQQVTLSCSPISGHRSVSWYQQTPGQGLQFLFEYFSETQRNKGNFPGRFSGRQFSNSRSEMNVSTLELGDSALYLCASSLGLQGAYTGELFFGEGSRLTVL.

The chain combines TRBV7-8 with TRBJ2-6; possible D gene TRBD2, 7 bases. The CDR3 has 17 residues. The germline V gene has CDR1 SGHVS and CDR2 FQNEAQ. Trimming stripped 5 bases from V and 2 bases from J, with 16 bases between. This CDR3 is CASSRGRGQTGANVLTF. CDR3 nucleotides: TGTGCCAGCAGCCGCGGGCGGGGGCAAACTGGGGCCAACGTCCTGACTTTC.

The genes are TRBV5-1 and TRBJ1-2; 7 bases align to TRBD1. CDR3 length: 16 amino acids. Germline loops: CDR1 SGHRS, CDR2 YFSETQ. Germline trimming cut 0 bases from V and 8 bases from J; bases unmatched to any gene: 13. The CDR3 loop reads CASSLEGTATAGGYTF. In DNA form, the CDR3 reads TGCGCCAGCAGCTTGGAGGGGACAGCTACCGCGGGGGGCTACACCTTC. The whole variable domain, filled in from reference TRBV5-1 and TRBJ1-2, reads KAGVTQTPRYLIKTRGQQVTLSCSPISGHRSVSWYQQTPGQGLQFLFEYFSETQRNKGNFPGRFSGRQFSNSRSEMNVSTLELGDSALYLCASSLEGTATAGGYTFGSGTRLTVV.

V usage is TRBV11-3 and J usage is TRBJ2-3; D is tentatively TRBD1 or TRBD2 (5 bases each). CDR3 length equals 16 residues. Germline V CDR1 and CDR2: SGHNT, YENEEA. V was pared by 6 bases and J by 0 bases, with 16 bases between. The CDR3 nucleotides are TGTGCCAGCAGTCCAGGGACGGAATTTAGCACAGATACGCAGTATTTT. Translation: CASSPGTEFSTDTQYF.